The rows below give T cell receptor beta chains drawn from one sample of a study of chemoradiotherapy in HPV16-positive cancers. Produced via immunoSEQ multiplex PCR; TCRdb's table is partial and in-frame only. The repertoire consists of 12,000 or so clones, with around 85% occurring once and the leading ten covering about 2.8%. The starting material was blood, obtained from a patient who underwent chemoradiotherapy. The receptors were gathered from a human donor with HPV-associated anogenital cancer. Each CDR3 is given with its conserved first and last residue. The order of the fields is D gene, V gene, clone size, J gene, CDR3 protein, CDR3 DNA. D genes are given only for firm matches. The listing skips clone size in some rows; elsewhere it reads once, few, many or a size class.

.	TRBV7-2	.	TRBJ1-1	CASSLYQRQEAFF	TGTGCCAGCAGCTTATATCAGCGGCAGGAAGCTTTCTTT
TRBD1	TRBV5-1	.	TRBJ1-2	CASSLEDRGIGYTF	TGCGCCAGCAGCTTGGAGGACAGGGGAATCGGCTACACCTTC
TRBD1	TRBV7-8	once	TRBJ2-5	CASSLEGQGFFQETQYF	TGTGCCAGCAGCTTAGAGGGACAGGGTTTTTTCCAAGAGACCCAGTACTTC
.	TRBV7-9	once	TRBJ1-3	CASSASGSSGNTIYF	TGTGCCAGCAGCGCATCAGGAAGCTCTGGAAACACCATATATTTT
TRBD2	TRBV30	.	TRBJ2-1	CAGQRGGYNEQFF	TGTGCCGGTCAGCGGGGGGGGTACAATGAGCAGTTCTTC
TRBD1	TRBV9	.	TRBJ2-3	CASSQKGQRTDTQYF	TGTGCCAGCAGCCAAAAGGGACAGCGCACAGATACGCAGTATTTT
.	TRBV14	.	TRBJ1-2	CASSQGHPGIYGYTF	TGTGCCAGCAGCCAAGGCCATCCAGGGATCTATGGCTACACCTTC
.	TRBV5-6	.	TRBJ2-7	CASSLAALIPAYEQYF	TGTGCCAGCAGCTTGGCCGCCCTAATTCCGGCCTACGAGCAGTACTTC
.	TRBV20-1	.	TRBJ2-7	CSAHVGYEQYF	TGCAGTGCCCACGTTGGGTACGAGCAGTACTTC
TRBD2	TRBV5-4	.	TRBJ2-3	CASSARLAGGPDTQYF	TGTGCCAGCAGCGCACGACTAGCGGGGGGCCCGGATACGCAGTATTTT
.	TRBV5-6	.	TRBJ1-2	CASSPFQWGGGYTF	TGTGCCAGCAGCCCGTTTCAATGGGGAGGGGGCTACACCTTC
.	TRBV7-2	.	TRBJ2-3	CASSLRQNTDTQYF	TGTGCCAGCAGCTTAAGACAGAACACAGATACGCAGTATTTT
TRBD2	TRBV6-1	.	TRBJ2-5	CASNGGGTQETQYF	TGTGCCAGCAACGGCGGGGGGACGCAAGAGACCCAGTACTTC
TRBD1	TRBV12-5	.	TRBJ2-1	CASAGTGLVSPVF	TGTGCTAGTGCCGGGACAGGGTTGGTTTCGCCAGTCTTC
.	TRBV19	.	TRBJ1-1	CASSAGRTEAFF	TGTGCCAGCTCGGCCGGCAGGACTGAAGCTTTCTTT
.	TRBV19	few	TRBJ1-5	CASSIARGYNQPQHF	TGTGCCAGTAGTATCGCCAGGGGATACAATCAGCCCCAGCATTTT
.	TRBV19	.	TRBJ1-6	CASSEGYNSPLHF	TGTGCCAGTAGTGAGGGGTATAATTCACCCCTCCACTTT
.	TRBV19	.	TRBJ2-7	CASSIVQGSYEQYF	TGTGCCAGTAGTATAGTACAGGGATCCTACGAGCAGTACTTC
.	TRBV7-2	.	TRBJ1-2	CASSRTAYGYTF	TGTGCCAGCAGCCGGACAGCCTATGGCTACACCTTC
.	TRBV6-1	.	TRBJ1-4	CASKGRGNEKLFF	TGTGCCAGCAAAGGGCGGGGAAATGAAAAACTGTTTTTT
.	TRBV5-1	.	TRBJ1-1	CASSFSSSNTEAFF	TGCGCCAGCAGCTTCAGCTCTTCGAACACTGAAGCTTTCTTT
TRBD1	TRBV27	.	TRBJ2-7	CATQGPSYEQYF	TGTGCCACACAGGGGCCCTCCTACGAGCAGTACTTC
.	TRBV18	.	TRBJ2-1	CASSRAMGGLNEQFF	TGTGCCAGCTCACGAGCGATGGGCGGGCTCAATGAGCAGTTCTTC
TRBD2	TRBV18	.	TRBJ2-3	CASSTLSGGSDTQYF	TGTGCCAGCTCAACTCTTAGCGGGGGGTCAGATACGCAGTATTTT
TRBD1	TRBV5-4	.	TRBJ2-2	CASSAGPSGTGPPGTF	TGTGCCAGCAGCGCGGGACCATCCGGGACAGGGCCCCCCGGAACCTTT
.	TRBV15	few	TRBJ1-6	CATSAATFSHNSPLHF	TGTGCCACCAGCGCCGCGACATTTTCCCATAATTCACCCCTCCACTTT